The 21 T cell receptor beta chains below all came from one sample that was sequenced in a study of metastatic and nonmetastatic thyroid tumors (dated by TCRdb to 2020 to 2022). The protocol used for the library was PCR. For sequencing, an Illumina HiSeq 4000 was employed. Clones were called with MiXCR by TCRdb after fastp trimmed the public reads at Q25, and only in-frame beta chains were retained. Counted in this sample were about 21,000 clones; approximately 20% of them appeared once. The ten most abundant clones make up roughly 21% of the sample. Before undergoing thyroid surgery, none of the patients had been given any kind of treatment. Sequenced input: blood. The receptor set was obtained from a male donor with papillary thyroid cancer or a benign thyroid nodule (not recorded which). Some clones in this sample may be carry-over from other donors' samples.

This clone was found many times. This chain joins TRBV10-1 and TRBJ2-3, with unresolved D. The CDR3 has 13 amino acids. V was cut by 2 bases and J by 0 bases, with 3 bases left in between. Germline V gene sequence: CDR1 WNHNN, CDR2 SYGVQD (reference sequence). CDR3 sequence reads: CASSEDSTDTQYF. For the CDR3, the DNA is TGCGCCAGCAGTGAGGACAGCACAGATACGCAGTATTTT.

Ten or more counts support this clone. This rearrangement joins TRBV30 to TRBJ2-3; a weak D match, TRBD2 (5 bases). V was trimmed by 5 bases and J by 2 bases, leaving 14 bases between them. The CDR3 has 14 amino acids. Germline V gene data show CDR1 as GTSNPN and CDR2 as SVGIG (reference sequence). CDR3 region: CAWGGGRITDTQYF. The CDR3 region has the DNA TGTGCCTGGGGCGGCGGGCGGATCACAGATACGCAGTATTTT.

This clone was seen many times. The chain recombines TRBV9 with TRBJ2-1; no clear D gene. The CDR3 covers 12 residues. The germline V and J ends were trimmed by 2 bases and 4 bases, with 4 bases remaining between them. Germline V lookup: CDR1 SGDLS, CDR2 YYNGEE. CDR3 sequence reads: CASSVGYNEQFF. The CDR3 nucleotides read TGTGCCAGCAGCGTGGGGTACAATGAGCAGTTCTTC.

The sample holds many counts of this clone. This CDR3 reads CASSDWGRNTGELFF. The DNA for the CDR3 is TGTGCCAGCAGTGACTGGGGCCGGAACACCGGGGAGCTGTTTTTT. The V and J genes are TRBV6-1 and TRBJ2-2, with a possible D match to TRBD1 (5 bases). Germline loops: CDR1 MNHNS, CDR2 SASEGT. The CDR3 length is 15 residues. V lost 3 bases and J lost 1, with 9 bases in between.

There are many counts of this clone. V and J are TRBV11-3 and TRBJ2-1, with TRBD2 identical over 10 bases. The CDR3 sequence is 18 residues long. Losses at the gene ends were 3 bases for V and 3 bases for J; bases not matched to a gene: 11. The germline V gene encodes CDR1 SGHNT and CDR2 YENEEA. The CDR3: CASSFTDATSGLYNEQFF. For the CDR3, the DNA is TGTGCCAGCAGCTTTACCGACGCGACTAGCGGGCTCTACAATGAGCAGTTCTTC.

Ten or more counts support this clone. The V and J genes are TRBV9 and TRBJ1-2; possibly TRBD1 for D (5 bases). From germline, CDR1 is SGDLS and CDR2 YYNGEE. Trimming stripped 6 bases from V and 8 bases from J, with 23 bases between. The CDR3 has 15 residues. The CDR3 DNA reads as TGTGCCAGCAACCAGGCCCCCGGGACGGGAGGAGGCTACACCTTC. It yields the protein CASNQAPGTGGGYTF.

There are a few counts of this clone. Since a much larger clone is just one base distant, this may be a read error. The chain links TRBV20-1 to TRBJ1-6, with D uncertain. V was shortened by 6 bases and J by 10 bases, with 16 bases between the two germline ends. CDR1 and CDR2 from the germline V gene are DFQATT and SNEGSKA (reference sequence). CDR3 length: 13 amino acids. CDR3 in amino acids: CSAAPAGKSPLHF. DNA of the CDR3: TGCAGTGCGGCCCCGGCAGGAAAATCACCCCTCCACTTT.

This clone was recorded many times. This chain uses TRBV7-6 with TRBJ1-2; D possibly corresponds to TRBD1 (6 bases). CDR3 length: 16 amino acids. V gave up 5 bases and J gave up 7 bases, with 23 bases separating them. The germline CDR1 and CDR2 sequences are SGHVS and FNYEAQ. The CDR3, as DNA: TGTGCCAGCAGCCAAGACCAGGGGAGTTTCGCTGGTGGCTACACCTTC. It is translated as CASSQDQGSFAGGYTF.

This clone was seen repeatedly, ten times or more. V is TRBV3-1 and J is TRBJ2-2; no clear D. The CDR3 contains 14 residues. Trimming cost V 1 base and J 7 bases, with 10 bases left between them. The germline V gene encodes CDR1 LGHDT and CDR2 YNNKEL (reference sequence). The DNA for the CDR3 is TGTGCCAGCAGCCAAGGAGAGCTAGGCGGGGAGCTGTTTTTT. Translated: CASSQGELGGELFF.

V usage is TRBV7-9 and J usage is TRBJ2-1, with a tentative D call TRBD2 (5 bases). Germline assignment: CDR1 SEHNR and CDR2 FQNEAQ (reference sequence). The V gene lost 0 bases and the J gene lost 8 bases, with 11 bases spanning the gap. The CDR3 consists of 14 residues. The DNA of the CDR3 is TGTGCCAGCAGCTTAGCGGGAGTGGACTATGAGCAGTTCTTC. It yields the protein CASSLAGVDYEQFF.

The table lists this clone with many counts. V is TRBV24-1 and J is TRBJ2-1; TRBD1 agrees at 7 bases. The CDR3 is made up of 12 amino acids. After removal of 4 bases from V and 12 bases from J, the junction contained 5 bases not matched to a gene. CDR1 KGHDR and CDR2 SFDVKD come from the germline V gene. The CDR3 sequence: CATSDSGTAQFF. The CDR3 region has the DNA TGTGCCACCAGTGACTCCGGGACAGCGCAGTTCTTC.

This clone was counted at least ten times. The chain couples TRBV5-1 to TRBJ2-3, with 12 bases lining up with TRBD2. This CDR3 is 17 amino acids long. Germline V lookup: CDR1 SGHRS, CDR2 YFSETQ. The junction had 5 bases not matched to a gene; V was cut back by 3 bases and J by 0 bases. This CDR3 is CASSSGTSGHSTDTQYF. The CDR3 coding sequence is TGCGCCAGCAGCTCAGGGACTAGCGGGCACAGCACAGATACGCAGTATTTT. The full variable domain, completed using reference TRBV5-1 and TRBJ2-3, is KAGVTQTPRYLIKTRGQQVTLSCSPISGHRSVSWYQQTPGQGLQFLFEYFSETQRNKGNFPGRFSGRQFSNSRSEMNVSTLELGDSALYLCASSSGTSGHSTDTQYFGPGTRLTVL.

The chain links TRBV12-3 or TRBV12-4 to TRBJ1-3, with D perhaps TRBD1 (6 bases). The ends were cut back, 6 bases at V and 0 bases at J, with 6 bases in the middle. There are 13 residues in the CDR3. CDR3 protein: CASRDSSGNTIYF. CDR3 coding DNA: TGTGCCAGCAGGGACAGCTCTGGAAACACCATATATTTT.

As regards this clone: A read error may be the cause here, since a much bigger clone is one base away. V and J are TRBV29-1 and TRBJ2-1; 7 nucleotides match TRBD2. This CDR3 is built from 15 residues. Germline V CDR1 and CDR2: SQVTM, ANQGSEA. The CDR3 region is CSFELIREAYNEQFF. The CDR3 bases are TGCAGCTTTGAATTAATACGGGAGGCCTACAATGAGCAGTTCTTC.

Of note for this clone: Additional DNA sequences in this sample encode the identical CDR3. As DNA, the CDR3 is TGTGCCAGCAGCTCCGGGACAGGGGGAATTATACCACTACACTTT. Protein: CASSSGTGGIIPLHF. J is TRBJ1-6 and V is TRBV7-8; 11 nucleotides match TRBD1. CDR1 is SGHVS and CDR2 is FQNEAQ in the germline V gene. The V gene end was trimmed by 4 bases and the J gene end by 19 bases; junction bases not matched to a gene: 15. This CDR3 region has 15 residues.

There are many counts of this clone. The chain combines TRBV4-1 with TRBJ2-7, with a tentative D call TRBD2 (5 bases). V lost 2 bases to trimming and J lost 3 bases, with 17 bases between them. CDR3 length: 16 amino acids. CDR1 and CDR2 (germline): MGHRA, YSYEKL. CDR3: CASSQLPSSAIYEQYF. The CDR3 nucleotides are TGCGCCAGCAGCCAACTCCCTAGTAGCGCAATCTACGAGCAGTACTTC.

This clone has a handful of counts. V gene TRBV19 combines with J gene TRBJ2-7; 7 positions agree with TRBD1. The V gene's germline CDR1 is LNHDA and CDR2 SQIVND (reference sequence). The CDR3 runs to 15 residues. Trimming removed 2 bases from V and 0 bases from J; junction bases left unmatched: 4. The CDR3 region is CASSISDRASYEQYF. CDR3 in DNA: TGTGCCAGTAGTATAAGTGACAGGGCCTCCTACGAGCAGTACTTC.

This clone is judged medium-sized (0.01 to 0.1%). The rearrangement uses TRBV6-4 and TRBJ1-6; tentative D call: TRBD1 (5 bases). The V gene's germline CDR1 is MRHNA and CDR2 SNTAGT. V gave up 4 bases and J gave up 5 bases, with 6 bases separating them. The CDR3 is made up of 13 amino acids. For the CDR3, the DNA is TGTGCCAGCAGTGTACAGGATAATTCACCCCTCCACTTT. This sequence encodes CASSVQDNSPLHF.

This clone was detected ten times or more. The sample has other DNA sequences that encode this CDR3 too. This chain links TRBV4-1 with TRBJ1-2; 7 bases are a match to TRBD1. CDR3 size: 14 residues. The germline V gene encodes CDR1 MGHRA and CDR2 YSYEKL. The ends lost 5 bases at V and 2 bases at J; junction bases unmatched: 5. CDR3 residues: CASSSQQGNYGYTF. In DNA form, the CDR3 reads TGCGCCAGCAGCTCCCAACAGGGGAACTATGGCTACACCTTC.

As regards this clone: A much larger clone differs by one base, so this may be a read error. The chain links TRBV5-1 to TRBJ2-2; D remains ambiguous. The V gene's germline CDR1 is SGHRS and CDR2 YFSETQ. This CDR3 comprises 15 residues. CDR3 nucleotides: TGCGCCAGCAGCTTAGGCGGTACGAACACCTGGGAGCTGTTTTTT. Protein: CASSLGGTNTWELFF.

This clone was observed at least ten times. The chain has TRBV6-4 and TRBJ1-2; D is perhaps TRBD1 (6 bases). Trimming left V 6 bases short and J 2 bases short, with 10 bases between. The length of the CDR3 is 13 residues. Looked up from germline, CDR1 is MRHNA and CDR2 is SNTAGT. In DNA form, the CDR3 reads TGTGCCAGCAGCCCCACAGGGAACTATGGCTACACCTTC. As protein: CASSPTGNYGYTF.